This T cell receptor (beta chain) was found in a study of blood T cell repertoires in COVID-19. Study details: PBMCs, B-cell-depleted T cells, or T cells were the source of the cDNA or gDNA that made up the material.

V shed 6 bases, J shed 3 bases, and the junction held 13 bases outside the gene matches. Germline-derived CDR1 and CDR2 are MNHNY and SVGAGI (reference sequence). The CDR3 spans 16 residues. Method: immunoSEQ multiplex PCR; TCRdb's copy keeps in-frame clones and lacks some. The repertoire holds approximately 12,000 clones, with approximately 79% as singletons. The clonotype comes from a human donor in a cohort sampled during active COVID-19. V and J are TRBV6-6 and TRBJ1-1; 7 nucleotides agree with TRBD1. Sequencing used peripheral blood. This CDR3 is CASRHSRTGWDTEAFF. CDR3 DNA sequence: TGTGCCAGCAGACATAGCCGGACAGGTTGGGACACTGAAGCTTTCTTT.